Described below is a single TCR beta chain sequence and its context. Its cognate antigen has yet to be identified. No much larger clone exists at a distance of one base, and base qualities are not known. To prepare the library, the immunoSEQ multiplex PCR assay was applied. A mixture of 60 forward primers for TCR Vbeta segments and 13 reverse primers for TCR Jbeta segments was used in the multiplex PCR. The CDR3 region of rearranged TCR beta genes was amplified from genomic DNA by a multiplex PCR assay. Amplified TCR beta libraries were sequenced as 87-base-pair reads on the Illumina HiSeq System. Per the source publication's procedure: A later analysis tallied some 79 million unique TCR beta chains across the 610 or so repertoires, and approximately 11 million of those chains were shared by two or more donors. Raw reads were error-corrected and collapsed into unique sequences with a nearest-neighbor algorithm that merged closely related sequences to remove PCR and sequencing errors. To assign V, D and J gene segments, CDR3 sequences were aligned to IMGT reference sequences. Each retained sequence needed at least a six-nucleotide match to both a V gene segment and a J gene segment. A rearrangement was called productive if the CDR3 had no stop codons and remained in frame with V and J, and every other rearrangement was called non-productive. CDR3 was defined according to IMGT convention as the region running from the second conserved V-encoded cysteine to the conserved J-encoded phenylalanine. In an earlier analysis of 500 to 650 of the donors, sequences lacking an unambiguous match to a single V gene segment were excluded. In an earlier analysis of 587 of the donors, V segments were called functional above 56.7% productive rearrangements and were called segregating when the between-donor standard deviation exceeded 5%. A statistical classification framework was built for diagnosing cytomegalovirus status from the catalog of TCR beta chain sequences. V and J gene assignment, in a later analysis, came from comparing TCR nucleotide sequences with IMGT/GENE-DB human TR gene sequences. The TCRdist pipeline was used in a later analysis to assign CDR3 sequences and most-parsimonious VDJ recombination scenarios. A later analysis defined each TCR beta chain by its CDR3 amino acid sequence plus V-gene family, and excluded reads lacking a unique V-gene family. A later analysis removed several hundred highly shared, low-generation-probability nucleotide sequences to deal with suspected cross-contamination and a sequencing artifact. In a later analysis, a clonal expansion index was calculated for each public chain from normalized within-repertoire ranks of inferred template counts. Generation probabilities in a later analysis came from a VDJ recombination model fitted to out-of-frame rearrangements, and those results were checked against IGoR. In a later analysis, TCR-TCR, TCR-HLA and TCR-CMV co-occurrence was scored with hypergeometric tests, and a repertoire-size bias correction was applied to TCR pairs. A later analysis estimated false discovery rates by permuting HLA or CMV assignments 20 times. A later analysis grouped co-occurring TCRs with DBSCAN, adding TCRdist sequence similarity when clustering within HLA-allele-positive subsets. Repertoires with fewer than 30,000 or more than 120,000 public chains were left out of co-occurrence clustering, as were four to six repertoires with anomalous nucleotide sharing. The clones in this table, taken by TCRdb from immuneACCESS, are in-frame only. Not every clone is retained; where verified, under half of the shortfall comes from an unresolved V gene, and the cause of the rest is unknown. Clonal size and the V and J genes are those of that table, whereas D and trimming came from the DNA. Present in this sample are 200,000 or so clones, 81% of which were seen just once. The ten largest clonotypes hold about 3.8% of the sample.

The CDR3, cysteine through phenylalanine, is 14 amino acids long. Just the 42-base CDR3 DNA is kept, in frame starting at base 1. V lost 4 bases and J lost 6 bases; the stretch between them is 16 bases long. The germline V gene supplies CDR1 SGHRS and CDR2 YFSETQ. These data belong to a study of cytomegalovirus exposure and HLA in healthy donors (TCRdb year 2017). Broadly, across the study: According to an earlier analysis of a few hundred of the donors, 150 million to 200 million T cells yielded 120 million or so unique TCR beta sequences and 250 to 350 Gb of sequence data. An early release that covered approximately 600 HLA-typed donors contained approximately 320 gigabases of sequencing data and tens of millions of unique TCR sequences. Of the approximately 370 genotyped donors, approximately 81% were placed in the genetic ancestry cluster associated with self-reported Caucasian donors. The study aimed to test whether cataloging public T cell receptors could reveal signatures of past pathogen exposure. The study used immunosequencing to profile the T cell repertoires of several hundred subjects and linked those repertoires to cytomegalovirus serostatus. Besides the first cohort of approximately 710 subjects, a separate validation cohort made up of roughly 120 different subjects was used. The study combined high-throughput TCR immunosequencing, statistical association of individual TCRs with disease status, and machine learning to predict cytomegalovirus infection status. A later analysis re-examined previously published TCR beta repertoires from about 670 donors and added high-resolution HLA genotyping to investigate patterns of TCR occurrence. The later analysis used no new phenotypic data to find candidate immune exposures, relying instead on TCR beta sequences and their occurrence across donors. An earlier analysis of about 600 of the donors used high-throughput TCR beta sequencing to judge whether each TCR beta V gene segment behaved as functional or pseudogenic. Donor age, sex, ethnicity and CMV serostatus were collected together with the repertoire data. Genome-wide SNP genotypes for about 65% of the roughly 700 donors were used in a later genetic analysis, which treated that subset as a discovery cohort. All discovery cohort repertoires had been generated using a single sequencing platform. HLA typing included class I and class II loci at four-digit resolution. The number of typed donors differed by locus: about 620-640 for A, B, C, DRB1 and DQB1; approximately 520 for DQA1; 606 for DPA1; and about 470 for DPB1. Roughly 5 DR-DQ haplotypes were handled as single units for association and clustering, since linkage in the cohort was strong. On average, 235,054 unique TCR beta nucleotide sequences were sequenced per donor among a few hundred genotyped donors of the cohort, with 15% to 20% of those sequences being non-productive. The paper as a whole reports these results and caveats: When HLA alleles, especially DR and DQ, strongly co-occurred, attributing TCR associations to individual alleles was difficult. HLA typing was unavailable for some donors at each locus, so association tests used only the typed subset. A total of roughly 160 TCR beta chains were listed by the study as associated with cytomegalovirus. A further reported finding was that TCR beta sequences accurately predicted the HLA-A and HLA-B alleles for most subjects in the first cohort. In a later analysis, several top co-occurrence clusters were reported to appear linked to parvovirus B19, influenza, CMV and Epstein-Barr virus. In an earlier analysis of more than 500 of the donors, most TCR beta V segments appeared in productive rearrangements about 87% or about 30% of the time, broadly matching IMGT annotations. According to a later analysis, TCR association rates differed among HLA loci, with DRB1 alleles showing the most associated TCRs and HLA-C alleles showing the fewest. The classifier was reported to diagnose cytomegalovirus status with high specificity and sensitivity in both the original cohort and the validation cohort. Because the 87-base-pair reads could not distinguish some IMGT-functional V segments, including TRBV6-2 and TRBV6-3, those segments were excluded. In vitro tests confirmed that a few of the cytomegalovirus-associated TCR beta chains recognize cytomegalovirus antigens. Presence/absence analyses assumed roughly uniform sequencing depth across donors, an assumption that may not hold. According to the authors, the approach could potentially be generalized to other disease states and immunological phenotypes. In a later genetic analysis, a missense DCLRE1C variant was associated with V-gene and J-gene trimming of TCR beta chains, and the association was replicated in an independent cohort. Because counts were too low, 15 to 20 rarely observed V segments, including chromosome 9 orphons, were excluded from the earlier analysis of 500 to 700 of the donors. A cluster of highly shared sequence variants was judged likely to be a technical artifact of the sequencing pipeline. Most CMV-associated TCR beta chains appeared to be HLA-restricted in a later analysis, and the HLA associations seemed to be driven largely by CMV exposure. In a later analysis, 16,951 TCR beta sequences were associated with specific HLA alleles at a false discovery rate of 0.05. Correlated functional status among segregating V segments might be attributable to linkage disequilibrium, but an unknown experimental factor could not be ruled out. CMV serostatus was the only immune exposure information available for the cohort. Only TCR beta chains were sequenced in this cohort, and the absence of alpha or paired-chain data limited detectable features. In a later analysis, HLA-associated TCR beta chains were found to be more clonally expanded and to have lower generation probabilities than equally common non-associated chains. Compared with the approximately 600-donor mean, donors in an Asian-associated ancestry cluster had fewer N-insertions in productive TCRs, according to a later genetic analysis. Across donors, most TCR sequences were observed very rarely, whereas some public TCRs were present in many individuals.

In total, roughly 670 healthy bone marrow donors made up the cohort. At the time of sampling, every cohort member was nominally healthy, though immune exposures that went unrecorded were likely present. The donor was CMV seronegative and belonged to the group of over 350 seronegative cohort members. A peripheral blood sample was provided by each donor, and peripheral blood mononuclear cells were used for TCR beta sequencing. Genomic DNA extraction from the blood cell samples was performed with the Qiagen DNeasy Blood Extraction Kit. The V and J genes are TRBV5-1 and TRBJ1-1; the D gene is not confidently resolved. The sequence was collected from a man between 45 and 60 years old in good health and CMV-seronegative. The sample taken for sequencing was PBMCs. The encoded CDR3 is CASSPAGGGPEAFF. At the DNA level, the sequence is TGCGCCAGCAGCCCGGCGGGTGGAGGCCCTGAAGCTTTCTTT. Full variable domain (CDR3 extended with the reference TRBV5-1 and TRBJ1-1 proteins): KAGVTQTPRYLIKTRGQQVTLSCSPISGHRSVSWYQQTPGQGLQFLFEYFSETQRNKGNFPGRFSGRQFSNSRSEMNVSTLELGDSALYLCASSPAGGGPEAFFGQGTRLTVV.